Listed here are 23 T cell receptor beta chains from one sample, sequenced in a study of tumor and adjacent non-tumor tissue in lung cancer. This sample's RNA came from whole unsorted tissue. Distant lung tissue was collected more than 3 cm away from the tumor edge. Three rounds of nested PCR, following a modified ARM-PCR protocol, produced the TCRbeta library. TCRdb re-called the multiplex PCR reads through MiXCR, storing one row per CDR3 protein. Among 90,000 to 100,000 distinct CDR3 sequences listed, roughly 78% were seen once. Input material: distant non-tumor lung tissue. The source is a man in his 60s with small cell lung cancer.

This clonotype was detected many times. The chain employs TRBV20-1 and TRBJ2-1, with TRBD2 as a possible D gene (5 bases). From germline, CDR1 is DFQATT and CDR2 SNEGSKA (reference sequence). Trimming took off 2 bases at V and 7 bases at J, with 6 bases between the two ends. This CDR3 spans 11 amino acids. DNA for the CDR3: TGCAGTGCTAGACTAGCTAATGAGCAGTTCTTC. It yields the protein CSARLANEQFF.

The chain employs TRBV20-1 and TRBJ1-2; a possible D gene is TRBD1 (6 bases). The germline gives CDR1 DFQATT, CDR2 SNEGSKA (reference sequence). The CDR3 runs 13 residues. V dropped 4 bases and J dropped 4 bases, with 13 bases sitting between them. CDR3 nucleotides: TGCAGTGCTACACAGGGTACAGGCTATGGCTACACCTTC. It codes for CSATQGTGYGYTF.

The genes are TRBV6-2 or TRBV6-3 and TRBJ2-3, with 12 bases matching TRBD1. Trimming at V came to 10 bases and at J to 7 bases, leaving 18 bases not matched to a gene. Looked up from germline, CDR1 is MNHEY and CDR2 is SVGEGT. This CDR3 spans 17 amino acids. CDR3 region: CAIRALPGQGARNTQYF. The CDR3 region has the DNA TGTGCCATCAGGGCCTTGCCGGGACAGGGGGCGCGAAATACGCAGTATTTT.

Only a few counts were recorded for this clonotype. The CDR3 sequence is CASIVGRASYNEQFF. The CDR3 nucleotides read TGTGCCAGCATTGTGGGGAGGGCCTCCTACAATGAGCAGTTCTTC. The chain carries TRBV6-1 and TRBJ2-1; 7 bases are a match to TRBD2. CDR1 MNHNS and CDR2 SASEGT come from the germline V gene. The V gene end was trimmed by 7 bases and the J gene end by 0 bases; junction bases not matched to a gene: 6. The CDR3 covers 15 residues.

In this sample, this clonotype turned up once. This chain joins TRBV29-1 and TRBJ2-1; no reliable D call. The CDR3 totals 14 residues. V was trimmed by 6 bases and J by 7 bases, leaving 19 bases between them. Germline V gene data show CDR1 as SQVTM and CDR2 as ANQGSEA. CDR3 DNA: TGCAGCGTGCACACAGTAGTAGGGCCGAATGAGCAGTTCTTC. Translated: CSVHTVVGPNEQFF.

This clonotype was seen at least ten times. This chain joins TRBV6-5 and TRBJ2-5, with 8 bases that match TRBD2. Germline V CDR1 and CDR2: MNHEY, SVGAGI. J gave up 5 bases and V 2 bases, and 4 bases lay outside the gene matches. CDR3 length: 14 residues. CDR3 sequence reads: CASSYRGGRETQYF. In DNA form, the CDR3 reads TGTGCCAGCAGTTACCGCGGGGGGCGGGAGACCCAGTACTTC.

This clonotype was seen a few times. Relative to the germline gene, one junction end is altered; a read error may explain this. The chain has TRBV7-3 and TRBJ2-7; tentatively, D is TRBD2 (6 bases). This CDR3 contains 15 residues. Germline V CDR1 and CDR2: SGHTA, FQGTGA. CDR3 residues: CASGLYATSSYEQYF. CDR3 in DNA: TGTGCCAGCGGCTTATACGCGACTAGTTCCTACGAGCAGTACTTC.

A note on this clonotype: One end of the junction varies from germline; a read error may be responsible. The chain employs TRBV4-1 and TRBJ1-5; D possibly corresponds to TRBD1 (6 bases). The germline CDR1 and CDR2 sequences are MGHRA and YSYEKL. The CDR3 sequence is 16 residues long. CDR3 sequence reads: CASSQDSLGGLEPQHF. The CDR3, as DNA: TGCGCCAGCAGCCAAGACAGTCTGGGGGGGCTTGAGCCCCAACATTTT.

The J gene is TRBJ2-3, the V gene TRBV29-1; D is unresolved. V was cut by 6 bases and J by 7 bases, with 17 bases left in between. This CDR3 comprises 13 residues. Germline V gene data show CDR1 as SQVTM and CDR2 as ANQGSEA. CDR3 sequence: CSVVPSWVNTQYF. The CDR3 bases are TGCAGCGTCGTCCCTAGTTGGGTAAATACGCAGTATTTT.

There are a few counts of this clonotype. Just one base apart from a much larger clone, this may be a read error. The gene calls are TRBV30 and TRBJ1-1, with D tentatively TRBD1 (5 bases). The V and J ends lost 2 bases and 1 base respectively, with 17 bases between them. Germline V gives CDR1 GTSNPN, CDR2 SVGIG (reference sequence). This CDR3 has 16 residues. This chain's CDR3 is CAWSIKAGRGNTEAFF. DNA of the CDR3: TGTGCCTGGAGTATAAAGGCAGGGAGAGGGAACACTGAAGCTTTCTTT.

A remark on this clonotype: This likely comes from a read error, as the CDR3 has no conserved phenylalanine or tryptophan at its end. It is unclear where the CDR3 begins or ends on the DNA, so no DNA is shown, and the CDR3 is as TCRdb lists it. The chain employs TRBV6-2 or TRBV6-3 and TRBJ1-5; no DNA check was done on the table's D call, TRBD1. CDR1 MNHEY and CDR2 SVGEGT come from the germline V gene. The CDR3 spans 14 amino acids, including both terminal residues. The CDR3 loop is CATAAGQGNLPKHC.

To note about this clonotype: At one boundary the junction diverges from the germline segment, which might be a read error. The chain joins TRBV5-6 to TRBJ2-1; D might be TRBD1 (5 bases). Germline V gene lookup returns CDR1 SGHDT and CDR2 YYEEEE. This CDR3 has 15 residues. The CDR3 reads CVSTLGPHTVNEQFF. The CDR3 nucleotides are TGTGTCAGCACCTTGGGGCCTCATACAGTAAATGAGCAGTTCTTC.

Points on this clonotype: Being one base from a much bigger clone, this may be a read error. The rearrangement joins TRBV20-1 to TRBJ2-5; D gene ambiguous. From germline, CDR1 is DFQATT and CDR2 SNEGSKA (reference sequence). This CDR3 has 13 amino acids. The CDR3 bases are TGCAGTGCTAGAATCGAAGGGTCGGAGACCCATTACTTC. Translation gives CSARIEGSETHYF.

The chain carries TRBV1 and TRBJ2-3; the table's D gene call, TRBD2, was not cross checked with the DNA. TRBV1 is reported as a pseudogene. The CDR3 contains 16 residues. CDR3 DNA: TGCACCAGCAGCCAAGTGACTAGCGGGAGAGTCAATACGCAGTATTTC. It yields the protein CTSSQVTSGRVNTQYF.

Points on this clonotype: One end of the junction does not line up with germline, which may come from a read error. The chain is built from TRBV11-2 and TRBJ2-7; D may be TRBD1 or TRBD2 (5 bases each). The CDR3 spans 15 residues. Germline V CDR1 and CDR2: SGHAT, FQNNGV. CDR3 coding DNA: TGTGCCACCAGCTTAACGTGGGGGAGCTCCTACGAGCAGTACTTC. Protein product: CATSLTWGSSYEQYF.

The chain combines TRBV11-3 with TRBJ2-2; 7 nucleotides line up with TRBD2. The V and J ends lost 11 bases and 9 bases, in that order; junction bases with no gene match: 15. Germline values: CDR1 SGHNT, CDR2 YENEEA. The CDR3 contains 14 residues. The DNA of the CDR3 is TGTGCCTTCCCGGCTAGCGGAGGTAGCCGGGAGCTGTTTTTT. Translated: CAFPASGGSRELFF. Together with reference TRBV11-3 and TRBJ2-2, the CDR3 gives the full variable domain: EAGVVQSPRYKIIEKKQPVAFWCNPISGHNTLYWYLQNLGQGPELLIRYENEEAVDDSQLPKDRFSAERLKGVDSTLKIQPAELGDSAVYLCAFPASGGSRELFFGEGSRLTVL.

The table lists this clonotype with many counts. The gene calls are TRBV12-3 or TRBV12-4 and TRBJ1-5, with no clear D. The V gene lost 4 bases and the J gene lost 9 bases, with 16 bases spanning the gap. The CDR3 loop spans 14 amino acids. The CDR3 is CASSSSGNWGPQHF. CDR3 DNA sequence: TGTGCCAGCAGTTCTAGCGGCAACTGGGGGCCCCAGCATTTT.

The chain uses TRBV9 and TRBJ1-2; TRBD1 is a possible D gene (6 bases). Per germline, CDR1 SGDLS and CDR2 YYNGEE. The V end was cut by 2 bases, the J end by 7 bases, with 12 bases between. This CDR3 has 13 amino acids. The CDR3 is CASSVMEQGGYTF. CDR3 bases: TGTGCCAGCAGCGTGATGGAACAGGGTGGCTACACCTTC.

This clonotype was detected ten times or more. The chain couples TRBV6-1 to TRBJ1-5, with 8 bases matching TRBD1. The V gene end was trimmed by 6 bases and the J gene end by 10 bases; junction bases not matched to a gene: 14. The germline gives CDR1 MNHNS, CDR2 SASEGT. CDR3 length: 15 residues. Here the CDR3 DNA reads TGTGCCAGCAGCCTCCTACCGACAGGGGAGAGTCCCCAGCATTTT. It translates to CASSLLPTGESPQHF.

There are many counts of this clonotype. The J gene is TRBJ2-7, the V gene TRBV28, with no clear D. Trimming stripped 2 bases from V and 0 bases from J, with 11 bases between. Germline assignment: CDR1 MDHEN and CDR2 SYDVKM. This CDR3 region has 15 residues. CDR3 sequence: CASSLTTTYSYEQYF. CDR3 bases: TGTGCCAGCAGTTTAACAACGACGTACTCCTACGAGCAGTACTTC.

This clonotype appeared many times. This rearrangement joins TRBV30 to TRBJ1-6, with a possible D match to TRBD1 (5 bases). Trimming removed 4 bases from V and 8 bases from J, with 15 bases in between. This CDR3 is 14 amino acids long. Germline V gives CDR1 GTSNPN, CDR2 SVGIG (reference sequence). The DNA of the CDR3 is TGTGCCTGGACCCAGGGAATTACAGATTCACCCCTCCACTTT. Translation gives CAWTQGITDSPLHF.

In this sample, this clonotype turned up once. Relative to the germline gene, one junction end is altered; a read error may explain this. The CDR3 loop reads CASSEIFGRASGDLFF. The CDR3, as DNA: TGTGCCAGCAGTGAAATTTTCGGGAGGGCGTCCGGGGATCTGTTTTTT. The rearrangement links TRBV6-1 to TRBJ2-2, with TRBD2 matching over 8 bases. Germline loops: CDR1 MNHNS, CDR2 SASEGT. The CDR3 has 16 residues.

This clonotype was recorded many times. The chain recombines TRBV10-2 with TRBJ2-7; 8 nucleotides align to TRBD2. The germline V gene has CDR1 WSHSY and CDR2 SAAADI. CDR3 length: 18 residues. With V trimmed by 2 bases and J by 5 bases, 17 bases remained unmatched. CDR3 in DNA: TGCGCCAGCAGTGAGGGGTTCTCAGACGGGAGGGCCCTCAACGAGCAGTACGTC. Amino acid sequence: CASSEGFSDGRALNEQYV.